The sample holds one count of the clone carrying this T cell receptor (beta chain). The data are from a study of blood T cell repertoires in COVID-19. Overall study context: Donors in the United States, Italy and Spain gave samples during acute or convalescent COVID-19.

Here immunoSEQ multiplex PCR was the method, and the copy in TCRdb shows in-frame clones only, minus some. The table shows tens of thousands of clones, with more than 85% occurring only once. The V end was cut by 2 bases, the J end by 2 bases, with 14 bases between. Germline V gene sequence: CDR1 SGHNT, CDR2 YYREEE (reference sequence). The CDR3 is 15 amino acids. The receptor was isolated from a man aged 65-85 years with active or convalescent COVID-19. The chain links TRBV5-4 to TRBJ2-7, with D possibly TRBD1 on 6 matching bases. Sequenced material: peripheral blood. This chain's CDR3 is CASSFGQGQAYEQYF. The CDR3 DNA follows: TGTGCCAGCAGCTTTGGCCAGGGGCAGGCCTACGAGCAGTACTTC.